This T cell receptor (beta chain) was sequenced during a study of blood T cell repertoires in COVID-19. On the study more broadly: Both acute and convalescent COVID-19 samples were obtained from the United States, Italy and Spain. Sources were T cells, B-cell-depleted T cells, or PBMCs; the material itself was cDNA or gDNA.

This clone was recorded only once. Original handling: Estimation of nucleated cell counts relied on the amplification of reference gene primers. Profiled with immunoSEQ multiplex PCR; TCRdb holds only in-frame clones, not every one. The D gene and trimming were derived from the DNA, and the V and J assignments and clone size from that table. The sample records 200,000 to 300,000 clones, 80% to 90% being singletons. The J segment lost 7 bases and the V segment lost 2 bases, leaving 8 bases of the junction unmatched. Germline values: CDR1 SGDLS, CDR2 YYNGEE. This CDR3 is 15 amino acids long. The sequenced sample was peripheral blood. The chain has TRBV9 and TRBJ1-5; TRBD1 agrees at 8 bases. The sequence derives from a woman aged 50 to 65 with acute or convalescent COVID-19. The CDR3 sequence: CASSVDGQGGQPQHF. The DNA for the CDR3 is TGTGCCAGCAGCGTTGATGGACAGGGAGGGCAGCCCCAGCATTTT.